This T cell receptor (beta chain) was retrieved from a study of naive and memory T cell subsets. Regarding the study as a whole: Over 85% of naive TCR sequences appeared only once, unlike memory subsets. Clonotypes are single alpha or beta chains, not paired receptors.

Turning to this clonotype: What it recognizes is unknown.

The CDR3 extends over 15 amino acids. Trimming removed 4 bases from V and 5 bases from J; junction bases left unmatched: 7. CDR1 is LGHDT and CDR2 is YNNKEL in the germline V gene (reference sequence). Both TRBC1 and TRBC2 were covered by a beta constant-region primer of two equimolar oligonucleotides. Ligated cDNA was amplified by four rounds of PCR with nested alpha and beta constant-region primers and SP2. The cDNA 3' end received a ligated single-stranded oligonucleotide carrying the SP2 primer and a 12-nucleotide UMI. TCRdb reprocessed the UMI-ligation and nested PCR reads with MiXCR, giving one entry per CDR3 protein. The sample includes about 120,000 distinct CDR3 sequences, approximately 37% of them seen just once.

The chain is built from TRBV3-1 and TRBJ2-1; the match to TRBD2 covers 8 bases. Sequences were obtained from central memory CD4+ T cells from blood. The source of this sequence is a human donor in good health. CDR3 sequence: CASSLDGRENNEQFF. In DNA form, the CDR3 reads TGTGCCAGCAGCCTGGACGGGAGGGAAAACAATGAGCAGTTCTTC.